This T cell receptor beta chain was captured in a study of blood T cell repertoires in COVID-19. Looking at the study overall: In each case, the material was cDNA or gDNA derived from T cells, B-cell-depleted T cells, or PBMCs.

The CDR3 runs 15 residues. V was trimmed by 4 bases and J by 5 bases, leaving 18 bases between them. The germline V gene encodes CDR1 SGHNT and CDR2 YYREEE (reference sequence). Clones were read by immunoSEQ multiplex PCR, and TCRdb kept only the in-frame ones, dropping some. Here the sample spans 60,000 to 90,000 clones, around 79% being singletons. The sequenced sample was peripheral blood. The chain recombines TRBV5-4 with TRBJ2-5, with TRBD2 as a possible D gene (7 bases). The sequence came from a man aged 60 to 75 with acute or convalescent COVID-19. The CDR3 reads CASSPWRGPVETQYF. The DNA of the CDR3 is TGTGCCAGCAGCCCCTGGCGGGGGCCGGTGGAGACCCAGTACTTC.